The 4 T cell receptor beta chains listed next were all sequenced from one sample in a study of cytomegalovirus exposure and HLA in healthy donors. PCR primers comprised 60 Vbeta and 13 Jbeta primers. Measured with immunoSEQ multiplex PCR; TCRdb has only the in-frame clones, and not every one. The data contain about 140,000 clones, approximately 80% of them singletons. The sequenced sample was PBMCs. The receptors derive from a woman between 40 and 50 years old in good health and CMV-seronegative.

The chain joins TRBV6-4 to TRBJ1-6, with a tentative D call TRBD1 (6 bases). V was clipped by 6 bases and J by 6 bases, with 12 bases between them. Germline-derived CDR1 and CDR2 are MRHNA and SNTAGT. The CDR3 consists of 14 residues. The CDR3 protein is CASREQGSNSPLHF. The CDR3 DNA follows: TGTGCCAGCAGGGAACAGGGTTCTAATTCACCCCTCCACTTT.

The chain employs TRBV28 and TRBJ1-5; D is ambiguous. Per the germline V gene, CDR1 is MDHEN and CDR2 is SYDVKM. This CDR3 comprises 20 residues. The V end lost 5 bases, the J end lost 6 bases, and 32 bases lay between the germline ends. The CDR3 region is CASSQSYSSGRVILGQPQHF. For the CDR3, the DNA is TGTGCCAGCAGTCAGTCGTATTCTTCCGGGAGAGTAATTTTGGGTCAGCCCCAGCATTTT.

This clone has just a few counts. In DNA form, the CDR3 reads TGCGCCAGCAGCCAAGATACGGGGGGGCCATGGTCCTACGAGCAGTACTTC. It encodes CASSQDTGGPWSYEQYF. The V and J genes are TRBV4-1 and TRBJ2-7; 8 nucleotides match TRBD2. The CDR3 length is 17 residues. CDR1 and CDR2 from the germline V gene are MGHRA and YSYEKL. V trimming: 0 bases; J trimming: 1 base; junction bases outside the gene matches: 8.

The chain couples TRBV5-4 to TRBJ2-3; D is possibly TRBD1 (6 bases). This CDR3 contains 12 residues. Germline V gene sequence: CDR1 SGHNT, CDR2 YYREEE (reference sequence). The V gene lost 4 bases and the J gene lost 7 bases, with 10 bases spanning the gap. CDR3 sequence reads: CASSPDRYTQYF. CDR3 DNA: TGTGCCAGCAGCCCGGACAGATATACGCAGTATTTT. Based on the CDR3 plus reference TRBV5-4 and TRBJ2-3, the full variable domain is ETGVTQSPTHLIKTRGQQVTLRCSSQSGHNTVSWYQQALGQGPQFIFQYYREEENGRGNFPPRFSGLQFPNYSSELNVNALELDDSALYLCASSPDRYTQYFGPGTRLTVL.